Only a few counts were recorded for the clone carrying this T cell receptor beta chain. Its antigen is still unknown. This sample is part of a study of T-cell memory formation after mild COVID-19. Overall study context: Clusters were largely donor specific. Overall study findings and caveats: Most CD4+ clones that shrank were in CM and EM, while CD8+ ones turned up in EMRA.

V was clipped by 2 bases and J by 4 bases, with 17 bases between them. Germline values: CDR1 SGHTA, CDR2 FQGNSA. The CDR3 consists of 16 residues. TCRdb recomputed calls from the 5' RACE reads with MiXCR, one row per CDR3 protein. This sample has a few hundred thousand distinct CDR3 sequences, with about 11% found just once. Sequencing used PBMCs or a T cell subset sorted from them (not recorded which). The sequence was collected from a man between 18 and 35 years old who had mild COVID-19 (a few samples of this study predate the infection). Cell type and time point are not known. The chain recombines TRBV7-2 with TRBJ2-5; possible D gene TRBD2, 6 bases. CDR3 protein: CASSLRVGGDTETQYF. The CDR3 DNA reads as TGTGCCAGCAGCTTAAGAGTCGGCGGGGATACAGAGACCCAGTACTTC.